This is a list of T cell receptor beta chains from one sample in a study of T cell responses to AZD1222 COVID-19 vaccine. Profiled with immunoSEQ multiplex PCR; TCRdb holds only in-frame clones, not every one. The repertoire holds 86,000 or so clones, with 85% to 95% as singletons. The starting material was peripheral blood, obtained 28 days after the second AZD1222 dose. The receptors stem from an adult who received the AZD1222 COVID-19 vaccine. Both conserved end residues are part of each CDR3. The D gene is left open where the match is weak. Size is omitted from some rows. Given values are once, few, many or a class for expanded clones.

d_call j_call clone_size v_call cdr3_aa cdr3_nt
TRBD1 TRBJ1-6 NA TRBV5-6 CASSNRQGFYSPLHF TGTGCCAGCAGCAACCGACAGGGATTCTATTCACCCCTCCACTTT
NA TRBJ1-1 NA TRBV2 CASNGGRGGAAEAFF TGTGCCAGCAATGGGGGTCGAGGAGGAGCGGCTGAAGCTTTCTTT
TRBD1 TRBJ1-6 NA TRBV18 CASSGQGGKNSPLHF TGTGCCAGCTCAGGACAGGGGGGAAAGAATTCACCCCTCCACTTT
NA TRBJ2-3 NA TRBV5-5 CASSSDLTDTQYF TGTGCCAGCAGCTCCGACCTAACAGATACGCAGTATTTT
NA TRBJ1-1 NA TRBV5-1 CASSLGLNTEAFF TGCGCCAGCAGCTTGGGACTGAACACTGAAGCTTTCTTT
TRBD1 TRBJ1-4 NA TRBV28 CASQGQFNEKLFF TGTGCCAGTCAGGGACAGTTTAATGAAAAACTGTTTTTT
TRBD1 TRBJ1-1 few TRBV19 CASSSLRTGEEAFF TGTGCCAGTAGTTCGCTTAGGACAGGCGAGGAAGCTTTCTTT
TRBD1 TRBJ1-1 medium-sized TRBV7-9 CASSSLNHDRGNSEAFF TGTGCCAGCAGCTCCTTAAACCACGACAGGGGGAACTCTGAAGCTTTCTTT
NA TRBJ2-7 NA TRBV2 CASSAIHRETGPQYF TGTGCCAGCAGTGCAATCCACAGGGAAACCGGTCCCCAGTACTTC
TRBD1 TRBJ1-1 NA TRBV9 CASSARQGMNTEAFF TGTGCCAGCAGCGCCCGACAGGGTATGAACACTGAAGCTTTCTTT
NA TRBJ2-1 NA TRBV10-2 CASRVPYRVSAYNEQFF TGCGCCAGCAGAGTCCCGTATAGGGTATCGGCCTACAATGAGCAGTTCTTC
TRBD1 TRBJ1-6 NA TRBV5-4 CASSRDRENSPLHF TGTGCCAGCAGCCGGGACAGAGAGAATTCACCCCTCCACTTT
NA TRBJ1-1 NA TRBV6-6 CASSYLQNTEAFF TGTGCCAGCAGTTACCTCCAGAACACTGAAGCTTTCTTT
TRBD2 TRBJ2-2 once TRBV28 CASRLGGAGELFF TGTGCCAGCAGACTCGGGGGGGCCGGGGAGCTGTTTTTT
NA TRBJ1-1 NA TRBV7-9 CASSFPGATEAFF TGTGCCAGCAGTTTTCCGGGGGCCACTGAAGCTTTCTTT
TRBD1 TRBJ2-2 NA TRBV19 CASSTQTGVDTGELFF TGTGCCAGTAGTACCCAGACAGGGGTCGACACCGGGGAGCTGTTTTTT
NA TRBJ1-3 NA TRBV5-1 CASSVFGDAGNTIYF TGCGCCAGCAGCGTTTTTGGGGACGCTGGAAACACCATATATTTT
NA TRBJ1-2 NA TRBV28 CASSLTRAAHF TGTGCCAGCAGTTTAACCAGGGCCGCACACTTC
NA TRBJ1-3 NA TRBV5-4 CASSPSTGRMGGNTIYF TGTGCCAGCAGCCCTTCAACAGGGAGAATGGGTGGAAACACCATATATTTT
TRBD1 TRBJ2-2 NA TRBV29-1 CSVTDRGANTGELFF TGCAGCGTTACGGACAGGGGTGCGAACACCGGGGAGCTGTTTTTT
NA TRBJ1-3 NA TRBV28 CASSLWGSGNTIYF TGTGCCAGCAGTTTATGGGGTTCTGGAAACACCATATATTTT
NA TRBJ1-4 NA TRBV28 CATRDPTTNEKLFF TGTGCCACCCGGGACCCTACAACTAATGAAAAACTGTTTTTT
NA TRBJ2-2 NA TRBV18 CASSPRGAGELFF TGTGCCAGCTCACCACGCGGGGCCGGGGAGCTGTTTTTT
NA TRBJ1-1 NA TRBV19 CASGPTEAFF TGTGCCAGTGGCCCCACTGAAGCTTTCTTT
NA TRBJ1-5 NA TRBV5-1 CASSSDGSNQPQHF TGCGCCAGCAGCTCGGACGGAAGCAATCAGCCCCAGCATTTT
NA TRBJ2-3 NA TRBV3-1/TRBV3-2 CASSQTSTDTQYF TGTGCCAGCAGCCAGACTAGTACAGATACGCAGTATTTT
NA TRBJ2-2 NA TRBV3-1/TRBV3-2 CASSQVPTGELFF TGTGCCAGCAGCCAGGTCCCGACCGGGGAGCTGTTTTTT
NA TRBJ1-1 NA TRBV11-2 CASSFLPTTDRTEAFF TGTGCCAGCAGCTTCCTGCCTACGACAGACCGAACTGAAGCTTTCTTT
NA TRBJ2-1 NA TRBV24-1 CATSDPTDLPDDEQFF TGTGCCACCAGTGATCCCACGGACCTGCCGGACGATGAGCAGTTCTTC
NA TRBJ2-5 NA TRBV11-2 CASSFRHRLGETQYF TGTGCCAGCAGCTTTAGACACCGCCTCGGGGAGACCCAGTACTTC
TRBD2 TRBJ2-1 NA TRBV7-2 CASSKGLAGVGEQFF TGTGCCAGCAGCAAGGGACTAGCGGGAGTCGGTGAGCAGTTCTTC
NA TRBJ2-1 few TRBV9 CASSDPGLRGTGEQFF TGTGCCAGCAGCGATCCGGGGCTCCGCGGGACGGGTGAGCAGTTCTTC
NA TRBJ1-2 NA TRBV3-1/TRBV3-2 CASSPRDRSTVQGYTF TGTGCCAGCAGCCCAAGGGATCGGAGCACGGTACAAGGCTACACCTTC
TRBD2 TRBJ2-7 NA TRBV6-5 CASGGTSGTHEQYF TGTGCCAGCGGGGGGACTAGCGGGACACACGAGCAGTACTTC
TRBD1 TRBJ1-6 NA TRBV6-1 CASSEAPPGQGTDSPLHF TGTGCCAGCAGTGAAGCCCCGCCAGGACAGGGAACTGATTCACCCCTCCACTTT
TRBD1 TRBJ2-2 NA TRBV4-1 CASSPGPTGVGTGELFF TGCGCCAGCAGCCCCGGACCTACAGGGGTGGGGACCGGGGAGCTGTTTTTT
NA TRBJ1-2 NA TRBV28 CASRGANYGYTF TGTGCCAGCAGGGGGGCTAACTATGGCTACACCTTC
NA TRBJ1-3 NA TRBV12-3/TRBV12-4 CASTTGLYTIYF TGTGCCAGCACCACAGGGTTGTACACCATATATTTT
TRBD1 TRBJ1-5 NA TRBV24-1 CATSDFGTAPSYSNQPQHF TGTGCCACCAGTGATTTCGGGACAGCGCCATCGTATAGCAATCAGCCCCAGCATTTT
NA TRBJ2-3 NA TRBV20-1 CSARGGDTQYF TGCAGTGCTAGAGGGGGTGATACGCAGTATTTT
NA TRBJ1-4 NA TRBV5-6 CASSWRSGVTNEKLFF TGTGCCAGCAGCTGGCGGTCTGGTGTGACTAATGAAAAACTGTTTTTT
NA TRBJ1-4 NA TRBV27 CASRIRGHNEKLFF TGTGCCAGCCGGATCAGGGGACATAATGAAAAACTGTTTTTT
NA TRBJ1-1 NA TRBV13 CASSLGGTTEAFF TGTGCCAGCAGCTTAGGTGGGACCACTGAAGCTTTCTTT
TRBD1 TRBJ1-2 NA TRBV19 CASRGFGTGFEGYTF TGTGCCAGTAGGGGTTTTGGGACAGGGTTTGAAGGCTACACCTTC
TRBD1 TRBJ2-1 NA TRBV5-1 CASRGSTGGNEQFF TGCGCCAGCAGGGGGAGTACAGGGGGCAATGAGCAGTTCTTC
NA TRBJ2-1 NA TRBV7-2 CASSFTGFF TGTGCCAGCAGCTTTACGGGATTCTTC
NA TRBJ1-2 NA TRBV6-4 CASSDSGGGAYGYTF TGTGCCAGCAGTGACTCAGGCGGGGGCGCCTATGGCTACACCTTC
TRBD1 TRBJ1-5 NA TRBV6-5 CASTGQAYSNQPQHF TGTGCCAGCACGGGACAGGCCTATAGCAATCAGCCCCAGCATTTT
NA TRBJ1-2 NA TRBV2 CASRGQTGNYGYTF TGTGCCAGCAGGGGTCAAACAGGGAACTATGGCTACACCTTC
NA TRBJ2-1 NA TRBV7-3 CASSPRSYNEQFF TGTGCCAGCAGCCCCCGGTCCTACAATGAGCAGTTCTTC